The entry that follows covers one T cell receptor beta chain sequence. These data come from a study of T cells in Graves' hyperthyroidism and ophthalmopathy. Study context: The authors collected peripheral blood at initial diagnosis, before any treatment.

It was 8 to 10 ml of fresh peripheral blood that supplied the PBMCs. Germline V gene lookup returns CDR1 LGHDT and CDR2 YNNKEL (reference sequence). The CDR3 loop spans 16 amino acids. Trimming removed 0 bases from V and 1 base from J, with 7 bases in between. From RNA transcripts, TCR beta CDR3 regions were amplified. In the first-round RT-PCR of the TCR CDR3, the HTBI primer set was used. TCRdb recomputed calls from the multiplex PCR reads with MiXCR, one row per CDR3 protein. The profile shows fewer than 350,000 distinct CDR3 sequences, roughly 13% of them singletons. Source material: blood. This sequence joins TRBV3-1 and TRBJ2-6, with D unresolved. This TCR derives from a woman in her thirties or forties with Graves' hyperthyroidism. DNA of the CDR3: TGTGCCAGCAGCCAAGATTGGGCGTCTGGGGCCAACGTCCTGACTTTC. Residues: CASSQDWASGANVLTF.